A single sample is the source of the 9 T cell receptor beta chains below, sequenced in a study of Graves' ophthalmopathy and Graves' hyperthyroidism. Using RNA transcripts, the TCR beta CDR3 regions were amplified. HTBI primers served in a first-round RT-PCR, which a second-round multiplex PCR followed. TCRdb itself ran the multiplex PCR reads through MiXCR, one entry per CDR3 protein. The table includes approximately 1.2 million distinct CDR3 sequences, 36% detected once. The sequencing sample was made of peripheral blood or thyroid tissue (not recorded which). The receptor source for this set is an adult man with Graves' hyperthyroidism.

V usage is TRBV20-1 and J usage is TRBJ2-7, with D perhaps given as TRBD1 or TRBD2 (6 bases each). This CDR3 has 16 residues. Germline V gene lookup returns CDR1 DFQATT and CDR2 SNEGSKA (reference sequence). Trimming removed 0 bases from V and 5 bases from J, with 20 bases in between. CDR3 loop: CSARDRGMGRGNEQYF. The CDR3, as DNA: TGCAGTGCTAGAGATCGGGGGATGGGCAGGGGTAACGAGCAGTACTTC.

This clonotype came up many times. The V and J genes are TRBV5-1 and TRBJ2-7; 9 bases are shared with TRBD1. The ends lost 4 bases at V and 6 bases at J; junction bases unmatched: 8. The germline V gene encodes CDR1 SGHRS and CDR2 YFSETQ. The CDR3 runs 14 residues. CDR3 coding DNA: TGCGCCAGCAGCCGGACAGGGGATGTCGCCGAGCAGTACTTC. Translated: CASSRTGDVAEQYF. The full variable domain, with the rest looked up from reference TRBV5-1 and TRBJ2-7, is KAGVTQTPRYLIKTRGQQVTLSCSPISGHRSVSWYQQTPGQGLQFLFEYFSETQRNKGNFPGRFSGRQFSNSRSEMNVSTLELGDSALYLCASSRTGDVAEQYFGPGTRLTVT.

This clonotype was seen ten or more times. The V gene is TRBV20-1, the J gene TRBJ2-7; D is tentatively TRBD1 or TRBD2 (5 bases each). The CDR3 length is 14 residues. Looked up from germline, CDR1 is DFQATT and CDR2 is SNEGSKA (reference sequence). The ends were cut back, 3 bases at V and 2 bases at J, with 14 bases in the middle. The chain's CDR3 is CSASKGRVTYEQYF. The CDR3 nucleotides are TGCAGTGCTAGTAAGGGACGTGTAACCTACGAGCAGTACTTC.

As to this clonotype: A read error may be the cause here, since a much bigger clone is one base away. The rearrangement joins TRBV7-8 to TRBJ1-4; tentatively, D is TRBD1 (5 bases). V was pared by 6 bases and J by 8 bases, with 25 bases between. This CDR3 spans 17 amino acids. Germline V gene sequence: CDR1 SGHVS, CDR2 FQNEAQ. The chain's CDR3 is CASSFVRDSTLGEKLFF. The CDR3 nucleotides are TGTGCCAGCAGTTTCGTCCGGGACTCTACCTTGGGAGAAAAACTGTTTTTT.

A remark on this clonotype: A much larger clone lies a single base off, so this may be a read error. The chain combines TRBV14 with TRBJ1-6, with D unresolved. Looked up from germline, CDR1 is SGHDN and CDR2 is FVKESK. This CDR3 is 13 amino acids long. This CDR3 reads CASSRVDNSSLHF. The CDR3 region has the DNA TGTGCCAGCAGTAGGGTTGATAATTCATCCCTCCACTTT.

This clonotype was observed at least ten times. The gene calls are TRBV14 and TRBJ1-2, with D unclear. The ends were cut back, 0 bases at V and 2 bases at J, with 10 bases in the middle. The germline CDR1 and CDR2 sequences are SGHDN and FVKESK. The CDR3 sequence is 15 residues long. The CDR3 region has the DNA TGTGCCAGCAGCCAAGACGCGGTGTGGAACTATGGCTACACCTTC. As protein: CASSQDAVWNYGYTF.

The chain combines TRBV19 with TRBJ2-7; 10 bases are a match to TRBD1. Germline V lookup: CDR1 LNHDA, CDR2 SQIVND (reference sequence). The CDR3 consists of 15 residues. V trimming: 4 bases; J trimming: 5 bases; junction bases outside the gene matches: 8. The CDR3: CASSTKDRGIDEQYF. Written as DNA, the CDR3 is TGTGCCAGTAGTACGAAGGACAGGGGGATCGACGAGCAGTACTTC.

This clonotype was recorded once. The V and J genes are TRBV29-1 and TRBJ1-3; D remains unclear. Germline lookup yields CDR1 SQVTM and CDR2 ANQGSEA. This CDR3 has 15 residues. The V end was cut by 4 bases, the J end by 8 bases, with 21 bases between. The CDR3 DNA reads as TGCAGCGTTGGCGGACGGTATAGCTATGGCTACACCATATATTTT. Residues: CSVGGRYSYGYTIYF.

This clonotype was observed a single time. The chain is built from TRBV7-3 and TRBJ2-5, with 9 bases identical to TRBD2. The germline V gene has CDR1 SGHTA and CDR2 FQGTGA. V lost 2 bases and J lost 5; bases outside the gene matches: 6. This CDR3 region has 15 residues. CDR3 region: CASSLAGGGNETQYF. CDR3 bases: TGTGCCAGCAGCTTAGCGGGAGGGGGAAATGAGACCCAGTACTTC.